This record covers a single T cell receptor (beta chain). Its antigen is still unknown. This entry belongs to a study of T cells in localized non-small cell lung cancer. Notes on the study in general: When the top 100 tumor clones were examined, a median approximately 57 of them also appeared in the adjacent lung, which was paired and uninvolved. Only one tumor region went through sequencing, so heterogeneity may still be there.

Using immunoSEQ multiplex PCR, the repertoire was profiled, and TCRdb retains in-frame clones only, with some absent. The sample holds over 2,500 clones, 25% seen once. The CDR3 runs to 17 residues. Germline CDR1 reads KGHSH; CDR2 reads LQKENI. Trimming cost V 3 bases and J 4 bases; bases outside gene matches: 10. This specimen was normal lung tissue next to the tumor, taken before any cancer treatment. The V and J genes are TRBV18 and TRBJ2-2; 8 bases align to TRBD1. This clonotype was obtained from a male donor at least 60 years old with stage II lung adenocarcinoma. The CDR3, as DNA: TGTGCCAGCTCACCTATTCTTGGACAGGGTGGCACCGGGGAGCTGTTTTTT. This encodes CASSPILGQGGTGELFF.